The 17 T cell receptor beta chains below were found in one sample sequenced in a study of shared clonotypes between healthy human individuals. Only CD45RO-negative cells positively selected for CCR7 counted as naive CD8 cells, so terminally differentiated effector memory CD45RA+ cells were excluded. Repertoires were generated with immunoSEQ multiplex PCR, while TCRdb's copy carries only in-frame clones and drops some. The data contain over 750,000 clones, just over 95% of them singletons. The sequencing sample was made of naive CD8+ T cells sorted from blood. These receptors all stem from a man younger than 45 in good health.

The V and J genes are TRBV7-9 and TRBJ2-7; 8 positions agree with TRBD2. Germline V lookup: CDR1 SEHNR, CDR2 FQNEAQ (reference sequence). Unmatched junction bases numbered 8, after V lost 4 bases and J lost 3 bases. The CDR3 is 15 residues long. In nucleotides, the CDR3 is TGTGCCAGCAGCTCGCTTCTAGCGGGTATCTACGAGCAGTACTTC. Protein sequence: CASSSLLAGIYEQYF.

The chain is built from TRBV7-6 and TRBJ2-2; weak D call: TRBD2 (6 bases). V was trimmed by 2 bases and J by 2 bases, leaving 9 bases between them. The CDR3 has 15 amino acids. Germline CDR1 is SGHVS and CDR2 is FNYEAQ. The DNA of the CDR3 is TGTGCCAGCAGCTTATTAGCGGATAACACCGGGGAGCTGTTTTTT. Its protein is CASSLLADNTGELFF. Full variable domain (rest looked up from reference TRBV7-6 and TRBJ2-2): GAGVSQSPRYKVTKRGQDVALRCDPISGHVSLYWYRQALGQGPEFLTYFNYEAQQDKSGLPNDRFSAERPEGSISTLTIQRTEQRDSAMYRCASSLLADNTGELFFGEGSRLTVL.

The chain is built from TRBV27 and TRBJ2-5; a weak D match, TRBD1 (6 bases). Trimming cost V 3 bases and J 2 bases, with 13 bases left between them. The germline CDR1 and CDR2 sequences are MNHEY and SMNVEV (reference sequence). The CDR3 runs 15 residues. Written as DNA, the CDR3 is TGTGCCAGCAGTTTGGGTTACGACAGGCAAGAGACCCAGTACTTC. Protein sequence: CASSLGYDRQETQYF.

Concerning this clone itself: Other DNA sequences in this specimen translate into the identical CDR3. The chain has TRBV27 and TRBJ2-7; D may be TRBD1 (7 bases). Trimming stripped 3 bases from V and 2 bases from J, with 11 bases between. This CDR3 contains 14 residues. Germline-derived CDR1 and CDR2 are MNHEY and SMNVEV (reference sequence). The CDR3 nucleotides are TGTGCCAGCAGTTTCGCAGGGGGGACCTACGAGCAGTACTTC. It yields the protein CASSFAGGTYEQYF.

V is TRBV5-1 and J is TRBJ2-7, with 8 bases lining up with TRBD1. V was clipped by 3 bases and J by 5 bases; unmatched bases: 10. The CDR3 is made up of 15 amino acids. Looked up from germline, CDR1 is SGHRS and CDR2 is YFSETQ. The CDR3 DNA reads TGCGCCAGCAGCTCCATTAGCAGGGGGCTGGACGAGCAGTACTTC. It yields the protein CASSSISRGLDEQYF.

This clone was seen once. The chain couples TRBV11-2 to TRBJ1-1; D unclear. The V end lost 3 bases, the J end lost 1 base, and 9 bases lay between the germline ends. From germline, CDR1 is SGHAT and CDR2 FQNNGV. The CDR3 is 14 amino acids. DNA of the CDR3: TGTGCCAGCAGCTTTGAGCTTGGGAACACTGAAGCTTTCTTT. Encoded protein: CASSFELGNTEAFF.

This clone was picked up one time. The chain has TRBV20-1 and TRBJ2-1; D unresolved. From germline, CDR1 is DFQATT and CDR2 SNEGSKA (reference sequence). This CDR3 region has 10 residues. Deletions cut 7 bases from V and 4 bases from J, with 5 bases between. The CDR3 region has the DNA TGCAGTGTTTGGTACAATGAGCAGTTCTTC. This sequence encodes CSVWYNEQFF.

The rearrangement joins TRBV7-6 to TRBJ2-2; 10 bases agree with TRBD2. Germline V gene sequence: CDR1 SGHVS, CDR2 FNYEAQ. CDR3 length: 16 amino acids. The V and J ends lost 5 bases and 5 bases, in that order; junction bases with no gene match: 8. The CDR3: CASSRPGLATTGELFF. Here the CDR3 DNA reads TGTGCCAGCAGCCGCCCGGGACTAGCGACAACCGGGGAGCTGTTTTTT.

The chain carries TRBV7-9 and TRBJ2-3, with 8 bases identical to TRBD2. The CDR3 has 15 residues. From germline, CDR1 is SEHNR and CDR2 FQNEAQ (reference sequence). J gave up 4 bases and V 2 bases, and 5 bases lay outside the gene matches. CDR3 nucleotides: TGTGCCAGCAGCTTACGCAGCGGGAGTGCAGATACGCAGTATTTT. Encoded protein: CASSLRSGSADTQYF.

The chain links TRBV13 to TRBJ2-1; the D gene is possibly TRBD1 (5 bases). In germline, CDR1 is PRHDT, CDR2 FYEKMQ (reference sequence). The CDR3 consists of 14 residues. Between the trimmed V and J ends, which lost 10 bases and 5 bases, there was a span of 18 bases. The CDR3 region is CATEVQGWDNEQFF. The CDR3 nucleotides read TGTGCCACCGAAGTCCAGGGTTGGGACAATGAGCAGTTCTTC.

This rearrangement joins TRBV5-1 to TRBJ2-1; 10 bases align to TRBD1. The trim removed 0 bases at V and 6 bases at J, leaving 15 bases unmatched. Germline V lookup: CDR1 SGHRS, CDR2 YFSETQ. There are 19 residues in the CDR3. The chain's CDR3 is CASSLVGPGQGRNFNEQFF. CDR3 in DNA: TGCGCCAGCAGCTTGGTGGGCCCGGGACAGGGGCGAAATTTCAATGAGCAGTTCTTC.

This clone came up once. The genes are TRBV2 and TRBJ2-3; TRBD2 agrees at 7 bases. The CDR3 is 15 amino acids. V trimming: 8 bases; J trimming: 0 bases; junction bases outside the gene matches: 8. Per germline, CDR1 SNHLY and CDR2 FYNNEI. The CDR3 region has the DNA TGTGCCAGCCTAGCCTCGACTAGCAGCACAGATACGCAGTATTTT. Residues: CASLASTSSTDTQYF.

In DNA, the CDR3 is TGTGCCAGCAGCCCCCATAGCGCCGGGGTCCAAGAGACCCAGTACTTC. It translates to CASSPHSAGVQETQYF. V usage is TRBV9 and J usage is TRBJ2-5, with D possibly being TRBD2 (5 bases). In germline, CDR1 is SGDLS, CDR2 YYNGEE. V lost 4 bases and J 1 base, leaving 17 bases between the germline ends. The CDR3 has 16 amino acids. Drawing the rest from reference TRBV9 and TRBJ2-5, the complete variable domain is DSGVTQTPKHLITATGQRVTLRCSPRSGDLSVYWYQQSLDQGLQFLIQYYNGEERAKGNILERFSAQQFPDLHSELNLSSLELGDSALYFCASSPHSAGVQETQYFGPGTRLLVL.

This clone was observed once. The genes are TRBV11-2 and TRBJ2-1; 13 nucleotides align to TRBD2. CDR1 and CDR2 from the germline V gene are SGHAT and FQNNGV. With V trimmed by 5 bases and J by 4 bases, 5 bases remained unmatched. This CDR3 comprises 16 residues. This CDR3 reads CASSQEGLAGYNEQFF. For the CDR3, the DNA is TGTGCCAGCAGCCAAGAGGGACTAGCGGGATACAATGAGCAGTTCTTC.

The CDR3 loop reads CASSPRERTGSSYEQYF. The CDR3 coding sequence is TGTGCCAGCTCACCCCGCGAGCGGACAGGAAGCTCCTACGAGCAGTACTTC. The J gene is TRBJ2-7, the V gene TRBV18, with 7 bases fitting TRBD1. Trimming removed 3 bases from V and 0 bases from J; junction bases left unmatched: 11. Looked up from germline, CDR1 is KGHSH and CDR2 is LQKENI. The CDR3 consists of 17 residues.

V is TRBV6-1 and J is TRBJ2-7, with 9 bases fitting TRBD2. Germline-derived CDR1 and CDR2 are MNHNS and SASEGT. V lost 2 bases, J lost 4 bases, and 6 bases stayed unmatched. CDR3 length equals 15 residues. The CDR3 is CASSETAGGVYEQYF. CDR3 bases: TGTGCCAGCAGTGAAACGGCGGGAGGGGTTTACGAGCAGTACTTC.

This clone was recorded only once. The CDR3 sequence is CASSDSTQGQSRANVLTF. The DNA of the CDR3 is TGTGCCAGCAGCGATTCGACTCAAGGACAAAGTCGGGCCAACGTCCTGACTTTC. The chain is built from TRBV7-1 and TRBJ2-6; a possible D gene is TRBD1 (5 bases). TRBV7-1 is an ORF, and what it does is uncertain. V gave up 5 bases and J gave up 5 bases, with 22 bases separating them. This CDR3 has 18 residues.